Below, one TCR beta chain is given with its context. What it binds is unknown. The data are from a study of blood T cells in healthy people across ages. Trimming at V came to 1 base and at J to 1 base, leaving 4 bases not matched to a gene. Germline V CDR1 and CDR2: DFQATT, SNEGSKA (reference sequence). CDR3 length: 15 amino acids. Primed by a sample-barcoded 5' primer and a J-beta primer mix, a second PCR proceeded for about 6 to 11 cycles. Each cDNA molecule received a tag from a template-switch adaptor that had 12 random nucleotides. TCRdb itself ran the 5' RACE reads through MiXCR, one entry per CDR3 protein. Of roughly 1.6 million distinct CDR3 sequences in the sample, roughly a third were seen once. Researchers isolated at least 7 million PBMCs per sample. Study outcomes and limitations: Diversity estimates drawn from one million T cells were deemed underestimates.

This clonotype was sampled from a woman in her twenties or thirties in good health. The chain employs TRBV20-1 and TRBJ2-3; 8 bases line up with TRBD2. Material for sequencing was blood. For the CDR3, the DNA is TGCAGTGCTAGAGGTCAGCGGGGGCGCACAGATACGCAGTATTTT. This codes for CSARGQRGRTDTQYF.